The 21 T cell receptor beta chains listed next were all sequenced from one sample in a study of PD-1 blockade in classical Hodgkin lymphoma. Sequenced by immunoSEQ multiplex PCR; TCRdb stores in-frame clones only, minus some. The sample lists some 43,000 clones, 70% to 90% occurring once. Every patient was affected by relapse after autologous stem cell transplantation, while exposure to brentuximab vedotin was not uniform. The specimen was peripheral blood mononuclear cells (PBMCs), collected before the second cycle of nivolumab. These receptors were taken from a human donor with classical Hodgkin lymphoma.

This chain connects TRBV28 to TRBJ2-7; D remains ambiguous. V shed 2 bases and J shed 1 base, with 3 bases lying between them. The CDR3 sequence is 12 residues long. The germline V gene encodes CDR1 MDHEN and CDR2 SYDVKM. This CDR3 reads CASSLTSYEQYF. The CDR3 DNA follows: TGTGCCAGCAGTTTAACTTCCTACGAGCAGTACTTC.

This chain joins TRBV19 and TRBJ1-5; D ambiguous. CDR3 length: 15 amino acids. CDR1 is LNHDA and CDR2 is SQIVND in the germline V gene (reference sequence). V was pared by 0 bases and J by 5 bases, with 11 bases between. Here the CDR3 reads CASSIDPDGDQPQHF. The CDR3 coding sequence is TGTGCCAGTAGTATAGACCCGGACGGGGATCAGCCCCAGCATTTT.

This sequence joins TRBV6-5 and TRBJ1-5, with D possibly matching TRBD1 (5 bases). CDR1 is MNHEY and CDR2 is SVGAGI in the germline V gene. This CDR3 is 13 amino acids long. Trimming cost V 11 bases and J 2 bases, with 13 bases left between them. The CDR3 nucleotides are TGTGCCTCCTCGGGGGACGGCAATCAGCCCCAGCATTTT. Residues: CASSGDGNQPQHF.

Here the CDR3 reads CARSQGEGAKSSSRQYF. CDR3 DNA: TGTGCCAGAAGCCAGGGGGAGGGAGCCAAATCTTCGAGCAGGCAGTACTTC. V usage is TRBV5-3 and J usage is TRBJ2-7; D may match TRBD1 or TRBD2 (7 bases each). TRBV5-3 is an ORF, and what it does is uncertain. Deletions cut 4 bases from V and 9 bases from J, with 29 bases between. This CDR3 contains 17 residues.

The gene calls are TRBV18 and TRBJ2-5, with 8 positions matching TRBD1. The J call may not be correct, given that the DNA end is closer to TRBJ2-7. CDR3 length: 18 amino acids. Germline values: CDR1 KGHSH, CDR2 LQKENI. This CDR3 is CASSPPEEHRTGFYEQYF. Here the CDR3 DNA reads TGTGCCAGCTCACCACCTGAGGAGCATAGGACAGGGTTCTACGAGCAGTACTTC.

The chain links TRBV19 to TRBJ1-5, with D perhaps matching TRBD1 (5 bases). Germline V CDR1 and CDR2: LNHDA, SQIVND (reference sequence). This CDR3 has 17 amino acids. V was pared by 5 bases and J by 2 bases, with 19 bases between. The CDR3 reads CASSSPQGGGRNQPQHF. The CDR3 bases are TGTGCCAGTAGTTCCCCCCAGGGAGGAGGCCGCAATCAGCCCCAGCATTTT.

This clone was seen just once. The chain employs TRBV5-6 and TRBJ1-2; 7 nucleotides align to TRBD1. The CDR3 contains 16 residues. CDR1 and CDR2 (germline): SGHDT, YYEEEE. Trimming removed 5 bases from V and 3 bases from J; junction bases left unmatched: 13. The CDR3 coding sequence is TGTGCCAGCAGAAGGGGACGGCAGGGGGAATACTATGGCTACACCTTC. It specifies CASRRGRQGEYYGYTF.

The rearrangement links TRBV27 to TRBJ2-2; 11 bases are a match to TRBD2. J gave up 2 bases and V 5 bases, and 13 bases lay outside the gene matches. The CDR3 is 19 amino acids. Germline assignment: CDR1 MNHEY and CDR2 SMNVEV (reference sequence). The CDR3 loop is CASSPAFVAGGPNTGELFF. The DNA for the CDR3 is TGTGCCAGCAGTCCCGCTTTTGTAGCGGGGGGGCCAAACACCGGGGAGCTGTTTTTT.

This chain links TRBV7-2 with TRBJ2-4, with 9 nucleotides matching TRBD1. J lost 0 bases, V lost 5 bases, and 5 bases had no gene match. CDR1 and CDR2 (germline): SGHTA, FQGNSA. This CDR3 has 16 residues. The CDR3 DNA sequence: TGTGCCAGCAGCCGGACAGGGGCCCAAGCCAAAAACATTCAGTACTTC. Residues: CASSRTGAQAKNIQYF.

The chain joins TRBV7-9 to TRBJ2-7; no reliable D call. V lost 4 bases and J lost 0, with 16 bases in between. CDR1 is SEHNR, CDR2 FQNEAQ, per germline (reference sequence). The CDR3 has 16 amino acids. The CDR3 bases are TGTGCCAGCAGCTCGACGGACGTTCCGAGCTCCTACGAGCAGTACTTC. Encoded protein: CASSSTDVPSSYEQYF.

The chain recombines TRBV7-6 with TRBJ2-3, with D possibly matching TRBD2 (7 bases). The CDR3 length is 16 residues. The V end was cut by 4 bases, the J end by 7 bases, with 21 bases between. Germline assignment: CDR1 SGHVS and CDR2 FNYEAQ. CDR3 protein: CASSSRDYPGHNTQYF. CDR3 nucleotide sequence: TGTGCCAGCAGCTCAAGGGACTACCCGGGACACAATACGCAGTATTTT.

This clone came up once. The chain links TRBV15 to TRBJ2-7; D possibly matches TRBD1 or TRBD2 (5 bases each). V was pared by 0 bases and J by 6 bases, with 9 bases between. The CDR3 is 13 amino acids. CDR1 is LNHNV and CDR2 is YYDKDF in the germline V gene (reference sequence). The CDR3, as DNA: TGTGCCACCAGCAGAGAAACCGGGACCGAGCAGTACTTC. This gives the protein CATSRETGTEQYF. Combining the CDR3 with reference TRBV15 and TRBJ2-7 gives the whole variable domain DAMVIQNPRYQVTQFGKPVTLSCSQTLNHNVMYWYQQKSSQAPKLLFHYYDKDFNNEADTPDNFQSRRPNTSFCFLDIRSPGLGDTAMYLCATSRETGTEQYFGPGTRLTVT.

Only a few counts were recorded for this clone. The chain is built from TRBV19 and TRBJ1-5; no clear D gene. Deletions cut 0 bases from V and 7 bases from J, with 10 bases between. Germline V gives CDR1 LNHDA, CDR2 SQIVND (reference sequence). This CDR3 has 14 amino acids. Here the CDR3 DNA reads TGTGCCAGTAGTATAGATCCGGGGTGGCAGCCCCAGCATTTT. Translation: CASSIDPGWQPQHF. Filled out from reference TRBV19 and TRBJ1-5, the complete variable domain reads DGGITQSPKYLFRKEGQNVTLSCEQNLNHDAMYWYRQDPGQGLRLIYYSQIVNDFQKGDIAEGYSVSREKKESFPLTVTSAQKNPTAFYLCASSIDPGWQPQHFGDGTRLSIL.

V gene TRBV5-1 combines with J gene TRBJ1-2; 7 bases map to TRBD1. The CDR3 covers 16 residues. Germline V gene lookup returns CDR1 SGHRS and CDR2 YFSETQ. Trimming cost V 0 bases and J 4 bases; bases outside gene matches: 9. CDR3 amino acids: CASSLGKTGPTYGYTF. In nucleotides, the CDR3 is TGCGCCAGCAGCTTGGGAAAGACAGGGCCCACCTATGGCTACACCTTC.

This chain links TRBV7-3 with TRBJ2-1; the D call may be TRBD1 or TRBD2 (6 bases each). The CDR3 runs to 17 residues. In germline, CDR1 is SGHTA, CDR2 FQGTGA. The V end was cut by 5 bases, the J end by 5 bases, with 22 bases between. The CDR3 region is CASSQDPRGGWNNEQFF. In DNA, the CDR3 is TGTGCCAGCAGCCAAGATCCCCGAGGGGGGTGGAACAATGAGCAGTTCTTC.

This rearrangement joins TRBV18 to TRBJ1-2; D is undetermined. This CDR3 is 14 amino acids long. The germline V gene has CDR1 KGHSH and CDR2 LQKENI. Trimming stripped 1 base from V and 4 bases from J, with 10 bases between. The CDR3 DNA reads TGTGCCAGCTCACCACAGCCGGAGTTCTATGGCTACACCTTC. Amino acids: CASSPQPEFYGYTF.

The gene calls are TRBV10-3 and TRBJ1-4; D is undetermined. V was cut by 6 bases and J by 0 bases, with 11 bases left in between. The CDR3 length is 15 residues. Germline CDR1 ENHRY, CDR2 SYGVKD. The CDR3 is CAIRAKLATNEKLFF. The CDR3 DNA follows: TGTGCCATCAGGGCAAAACTTGCAACTAATGAAAAACTGTTTTTT.

V is TRBV6-5 and J is TRBJ1-2; 8 bases map to TRBD1. The CDR3 runs 14 residues. Germline V lookup: CDR1 MNHEY, CDR2 SVGAGI. J lost 4 bases, V lost 7 bases, and 8 bases had no gene match. This chain's CDR3 is CASTRTGTSYGYTF. The CDR3 coding sequence is TGTGCCAGCACCCGGACAGGGACATCCTATGGCTACACCTTC.

The chain links TRBV10-3 to TRBJ2-6, with 11 positions matching TRBD2. This CDR3 has 21 amino acids. With 5 bases clipped from V and 0 bases from J, the junction kept 15 bases outside the gene matches. Germline CDR1 and CDR2: ENHRY and SYGVKD. This CDR3 reads CAISPRMTGLAGFSGANVLTF. The CDR3 region has the DNA TGTGCCATCAGTCCAAGAATGACCGGACTAGCGGGTTTCTCTGGGGCCAACGTCCTGACTTTC.

This sequence joins TRBV25-1 and TRBJ2-5; the D gene is possibly TRBD1 (7 bases). This CDR3 spans 15 amino acids. Germline V gives CDR1 MGHDK, CDR2 SYGVNS. Deletions cut 1 base from V and 4 bases from J, with 13 bases between. The CDR3, as DNA: TGTGCCAGCAGTGAATGGGGGGCAGGGGGAGAGACCCAGTACTTC. This gives the protein CASSEWGAGGETQYF.

The chain is built from TRBV28 and TRBJ1-1, with D hard to call. There are 14 residues in the CDR3. Per the germline V gene, CDR1 is MDHEN and CDR2 is SYDVKM. V was clipped by 8 bases and J by 6 bases, with 19 bases between them. The CDR3 nucleotides read TGTGCCAGCGTCGGGTCTCTCCTTGGGCCTGAAGCTTTCTTT. This encodes CASVGSLLGPEAFF.